Listed below are T cell receptor beta chains from one sample, sequenced in a study of cytomegalovirus exposure and HLA in healthy donors. Generated by immunoSEQ multiplex PCR, the TCRdb table keeps only in-frame clones and is missing some. The table shows under 200,000 clones, with roughly 80% occurring only once. Sequenced input: PBMCs. Source of these receptors: a middle-aged woman in good health and CMV-seropositive. The CDR3 runs from the conserved cysteine through the conserved F or W. The order of the fields is CDR3 protein, CDR3 DNA, V gene, clone size, J gene, D gene. D genes are given only for firm matches. Clone size appears in some rows only: once, few, many, or a class for an expanded clone.

CDR3: CASSPRTGLNYGYTF
DNA: TGTGCCAGCAGCCCCCGGACAGGCCTTAACTATGGCTACACCTTC
V: TRBV7-9
size: -
J: TRBJ1-2
D: TRBD1

CDR3: CASLKQGQPNYGYTF
DNA: TGTGCCAGCTTAAAACAGGGGCAACCTAACTATGGCTACACCTTC
V: TRBV28
size: -
J: TRBJ1-2
D: TRBD1

CDR3: CASSASYEQYF
DNA: TGTGCCAGCAGCGCGTCCTACGAGCAGTACTTC
V: TRBV9
size: -
J: TRBJ2-7
D: -

CDR3: CASSDEFGFSPEAFF
DNA: TGTGCCAGCAGTGATGAGTTCGGGTTCTCCCCTGAAGCTTTCTTT
V: TRBV25-1
size: -
J: TRBJ1-1
D: -

CDR3: CASSIRQGIYNEQFF
DNA: TGTGCCAGTAGTATAAGGCAGGGGATTTACAATGAGCAGTTCTTC
V: TRBV19
size: few
J: TRBJ2-1
D: -

CDR3: CASSSETGGLETQYF
DNA: TGTGCCAGCAGTTCCGAGACAGGGGGCCTGGAGACCCAGTACTTC
V: TRBV28
size: once
J: TRBJ2-5
D: TRBD1

CDR3: CASSLAPGLASYNEQFF
DNA: TGCGCCAGCAGCTTGGCGCCGGGACTAGCGTCGTACAATGAGCAGTTCTTC
V: TRBV5-1
size: few
J: TRBJ2-1
D: TRBD2

CDR3: CASSLGGGGPNTEAFF
DNA: TGTGCCAGCAGCTTAGGGGGGGGCGGGCCCAACACTGAAGCTTTCTTT
V: TRBV11-2
size: -
J: TRBJ1-1
D: -

CDR3: CASSTGTSNTGELFF
DNA: TGTGCCAGTAGTACCGGGACTAGCAACACCGGGGAGCTGTTTTTT
V: TRBV19
size: -
J: TRBJ2-2
D: TRBD2

CDR3: CASSTHAGTSTGTQYF
DNA: TGTGCCAGCAGCACCCACGCCGGGACTAGCACCGGGACGCAGTATTTT
V: TRBV7-8
size: -
J: TRBJ2-3
D: TRBD2

CDR3: CASQKGTAGAGELFF
DNA: TGTGCCAGCCAAAAAGGGACGGCGGGAGCCGGGGAGCTGTTTTTT
V: TRBV28
size: -
J: TRBJ2-2
D: TRBD2

CDR3: CASSEWGVPDTQYF
DNA: TGTGCCAGCAGTGAATGGGGGGTTCCAGATACGCAGTATTTT
V: TRBV25-1
size: few
J: TRBJ2-3
D: -

CDR3: CSVGQTYGYTF
DNA: TGCAGCGTGGGACAGACCTATGGCTACACCTTC
V: TRBV29-1
size: -
J: TRBJ1-2
D: TRBD1

CDR3: CASSEIRYEQYF
DNA: TGTGCCAGCAGTGAAATTCGGTACGAGCAGTACTTC
V: TRBV6-1
size: -
J: TRBJ2-7
D: -

CDR3: CASSLTGNTEAFF
DNA: TGTGCCAGCAGCTTAACAGGGAACACTGAAGCTTTCTTT
V: TRBV7-9
size: once
J: TRBJ1-1
D: -

CDR3: CASSQDSPYNEQFF
DNA: TGCGCCAGCAGCCAAGATAGTCCGTACAATGAGCAGTTCTTC
V: TRBV4-3
size: -
J: TRBJ2-1
D: -

CDR3: CASSLRTGSSTDTQYF
DNA: TGTGCCAGCAGCTTAAGGACTGGTTCTAGCACAGATACGCAGTATTTT
V: TRBV11-3
size: -
J: TRBJ2-3
D: -

CDR3: CSVAGVGSGSSYNEQFF
DNA: TGCAGCGTGGCCGGGGTTGGTAGCGGAAGCTCCTACAATGAGCAGTTCTTC
V: TRBV29-1
size: -
J: TRBJ2-1
D: -

CDR3: CASSFLAGMGEQYF
DNA: TGTGCCAGCAGTTTTTTAGCGGGGATGGGGGAGCAGTACTTC
V: TRBV28
size: -
J: TRBJ2-5
D: TRBD2

CDR3: CASRHQGLRVFDGYTF
DNA: TGTGCCAGCAGGCACCAGGGGCTAAGGGTCTTTGATGGCTACACCTTC
V: TRBV2
size: -
J: TRBJ1-2
D: -

CDR3: CASSLAGGNTEAFF
DNA: TGTGCCAGCAGCTTGGCAGGGGGCAACACTGAAGCTTTCTTT
V: TRBV7-3
size: -
J: TRBJ1-1
D: TRBD1

CDR3: CASSPPLGEAPYEQYF
DNA: TGTGCCAGCAGTCCACCCCTGGGGGAGGCCCCCTACGAGCAGTACTTC
V: TRBV28
size: -
J: TRBJ2-7
D: -

CDR3: CASSQTGGSTEAFF
DNA: TGTGCCAGCAGCCAGACAGGGGGAAGTACTGAAGCTTTCTTT
V: TRBV7-2
size: -
J: TRBJ1-1
D: TRBD1

CDR3: CASSSTGYTEAFF
DNA: TGTGCCAGCAGTTCCACAGGGTACACTGAAGCTTTCTTT
V: TRBV6-5
size: -
J: TRBJ1-1
D: -

CDR3: CASGPGLAGVGLYEQYF
DNA: TGCGCCAGTGGACCGGGACTAGCGGGAGTCGGCCTCTACGAGCAGTACTTC
V: TRBV4-1
size: -
J: TRBJ2-7
D: TRBD2

CDR3: CASSIPAPGLAGGPVGKNEQFF
DNA: TGTGCCAGTAGTATCCCAGCTCCTGGACTAGCGGGAGGTCCGGTTGGAAAAAATGAGCAGTTCTTC
V: TRBV19
size: -
J: TRBJ2-1
D: TRBD2

CDR3: CASGRREGIYEQYF
DNA: TGTGCCAGCGGGAGGCGGGAGGGAATCTACGAGCAGTACTTC
V: TRBV6-5
size: -
J: TRBJ2-7
D: TRBD2

CDR3: CASSQAFTEGSYEQYF
DNA: TGCGCCAGCAGCCAAGCTTTTACAGAGGGCTCCTACGAGCAGTACTTC
V: TRBV4-1
size: -
J: TRBJ2-7
D: -

CDR3: CASSLRRLETYEQYF
DNA: TGTGCCAGCAGTTTAAGGCGACTAGAAACCTACGAGCAGTACTTC
V: TRBV27
size: -
J: TRBJ2-7
D: -

CDR3: CASSLGGGNQPQHF
DNA: TGTGCCAGCAGTTTGGGAGGGGGCAATCAGCCCCAGCATTTT
V: TRBV28
size: -
J: TRBJ1-5
D: -

CDR3: CAISEPYRGLEQYF
DNA: TGTGCCATCAGTGAGCCATACAGGGGGCTTGAGCAGTACTTC
V: TRBV10-3
size: -
J: TRBJ2-7
D: TRBD1

CDR3: CASSLAGRGYEQFF
DNA: TGCGCCAGCAGCTTGGCCGGGAGAGGGTATGAGCAGTTCTTC
V: TRBV5-1
size: -
J: TRBJ2-1
D: -

CDR3: CASSYSTGFVSPLHF
DNA: TGTGCCAGCAGTTACTCGACAGGGTTCGTCTCACCCCTCCACTTT
V: TRBV6-5
size: -
J: TRBJ1-6
D: TRBD1

CDR3: CASSQEATSGFIYEQYF
DNA: TGTGCCAGCAGCCAAGAGGCGACTAGCGGGTTTATCTACGAGCAGTACTTC
V: TRBV4-2
size: -
J: TRBJ2-7
D: TRBD2

CDR3: CASSSGLSLPIDYGYTF
DNA: TGCGCCAGCAGCTCGGGACTAAGCCTCCCCATTGACTATGGCTACACCTTC
V: TRBV5-1
size: -
J: TRBJ1-2
D: -

CDR3: CASSLNGFSGNTIYF
DNA: TGTGCCAGCAGTTTGAACGGTTTCTCTGGAAACACCATATATTTT
V: TRBV27
size: -
J: TRBJ1-3
D: -

CDR3: CASREDRGVQPQHF
DNA: TGTGCCAGCAGGGAGGACAGGGGCGTTCAGCCCCAGCATTTT
V: TRBV28
size: -
J: TRBJ1-5
D: TRBD1

CDR3: CASSQDRLRGTESPLHF
DNA: TGCGCCAGCAGCCAAGATCGGCTCAGGGGGACGGAGTCACCCCTCCACTTT
V: TRBV4-1
size: -
J: TRBJ1-6
D: TRBD1

CDR3: CASKGQNTGELFF
DNA: TGCGCCAGCAAGGGACAGAACACCGGGGAGCTGTTTTTT
V: TRBV5-1
size: -
J: TRBJ2-2
D: -

CDR3: CASRVGTANTGELFF
DNA: TGTGCCAGCAGGGTAGGGACAGCGAACACCGGGGAGCTGTTTTTT
V: TRBV2
size: few
J: TRBJ2-2
D: TRBD1

CDR3: CASSSQSAGLYEQYF
DNA: TGTGCCAGCAGCTCCCAGAGCGCGGGATTGTACGAGCAGTACTTC
V: TRBV28
size: -
J: TRBJ2-7
D: -

CDR3: CSVEARVNEQFF
DNA: TGCAGCGTTGAAGCCAGGGTCAATGAGCAGTTCTTC
V: TRBV29-1
size: -
J: TRBJ2-1
D: -